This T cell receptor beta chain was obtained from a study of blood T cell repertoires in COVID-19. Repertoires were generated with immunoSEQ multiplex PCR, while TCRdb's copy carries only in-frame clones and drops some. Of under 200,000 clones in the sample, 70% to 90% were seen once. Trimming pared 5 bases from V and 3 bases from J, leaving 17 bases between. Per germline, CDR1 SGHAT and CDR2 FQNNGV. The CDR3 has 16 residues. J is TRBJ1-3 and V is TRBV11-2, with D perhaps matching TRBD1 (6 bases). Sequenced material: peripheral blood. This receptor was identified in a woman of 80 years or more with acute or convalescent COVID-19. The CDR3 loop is CASSLGGGARGNTIYF. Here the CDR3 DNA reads TGTGCCAGCAGCCTGGGAGGGGGGGCGCGTGGAAACACCATATATTTT.